This T cell receptor (beta chain) was profiled in a study of identical twins. The V end lost 6 bases, the J end lost 2 bases, and 14 bases lay between the germline ends. CDR3 size: 15 residues. Notes on the study in general: Invariant MAIT and iNKT cells could partly confound zero-insertion analyses. For cord blood, abundant beta clonotypes had fewer insertions, unlike memory repertoires, which showed none.

As regards this clonotype: What it binds is unknown.

All donors were healthy Caucasians. A single record per CDR3 protein comes from TCRdb applying MiXCR to the 5' RACE reads. In the table there are around 480,000 distinct CDR3 sequences, 13% to 15% of which are singletons. This sample also belongs to another study, concerning yellow fever vaccine responses in identical twins.

Sequenced sample: CD4+ T cells sorted from blood. The V and J genes are TRBV12-3 or TRBV12-4 and TRBJ1-5; TRBD1 might be the D (6 bases). The clonotype comes from a woman aged 18-29 years in good health. CDR3 coding DNA: TGTGCCAGCAGAGGATCAGGGGCAGGCAATCAGCCCCAGCATTTT. Translation: CASRGSGAGNQPQHF.